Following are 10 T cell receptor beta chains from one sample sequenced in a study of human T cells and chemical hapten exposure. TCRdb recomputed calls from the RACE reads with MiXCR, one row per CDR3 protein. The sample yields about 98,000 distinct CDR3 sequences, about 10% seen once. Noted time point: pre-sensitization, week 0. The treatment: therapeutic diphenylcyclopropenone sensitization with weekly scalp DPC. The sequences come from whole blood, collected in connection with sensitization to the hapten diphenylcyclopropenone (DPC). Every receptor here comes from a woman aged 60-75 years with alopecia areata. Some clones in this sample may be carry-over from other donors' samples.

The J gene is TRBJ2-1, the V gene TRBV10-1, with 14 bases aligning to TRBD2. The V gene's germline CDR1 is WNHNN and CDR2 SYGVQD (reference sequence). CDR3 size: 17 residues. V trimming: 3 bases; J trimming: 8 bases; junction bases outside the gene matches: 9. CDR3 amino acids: CASSDPGLAGAMDEQFF. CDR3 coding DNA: TGCGCCAGCAGTGACCCGGGACTAGCGGGGGCAATGGATGAGCAGTTCTTC.

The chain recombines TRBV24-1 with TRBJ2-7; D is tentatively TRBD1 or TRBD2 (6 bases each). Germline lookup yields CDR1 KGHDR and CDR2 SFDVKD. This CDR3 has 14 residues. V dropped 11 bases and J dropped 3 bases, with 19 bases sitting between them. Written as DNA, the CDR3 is TGTGCCAGCCTACAGGGACTCCGTTACTACGAGCAGTACTTC. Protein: CASLQGLRYYEQYF.

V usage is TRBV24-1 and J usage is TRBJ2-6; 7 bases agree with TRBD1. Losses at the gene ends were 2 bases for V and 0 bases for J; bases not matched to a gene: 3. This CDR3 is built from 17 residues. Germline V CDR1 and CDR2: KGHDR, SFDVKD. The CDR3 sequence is CATSDSTGRSGANVLTF. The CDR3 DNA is TGTGCCACCAGTGATTCGACAGGGCGCTCTGGGGCCAACGTCCTGACTTTC.

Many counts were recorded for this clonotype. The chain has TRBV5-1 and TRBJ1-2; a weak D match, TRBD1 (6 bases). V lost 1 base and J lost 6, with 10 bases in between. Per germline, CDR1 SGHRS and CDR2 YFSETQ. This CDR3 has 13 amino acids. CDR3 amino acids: CASSLQGSDGYTF. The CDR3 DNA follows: TGCGCCAGCAGCTTGCAGGGGAGTGATGGCTACACCTTC.

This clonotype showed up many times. In nucleotides, the CDR3 is TGCGCCAGCAGCTTGTACGGGCCGAACACTGAAGCTTTCTTT. Amino acid sequence: CASSLYGPNTEAFF. The genes are TRBV5-1 and TRBJ1-1; D unresolved. The germline V and J ends were trimmed by 1 base and 1 base, with 8 bases remaining between them. This CDR3 spans 14 amino acids. CDR1 SGHRS and CDR2 YFSETQ come from the germline V gene.

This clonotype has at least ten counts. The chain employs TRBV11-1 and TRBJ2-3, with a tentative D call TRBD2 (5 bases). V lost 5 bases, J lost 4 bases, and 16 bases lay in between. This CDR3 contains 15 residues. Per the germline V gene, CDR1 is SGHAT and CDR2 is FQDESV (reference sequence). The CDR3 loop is CASSETSYSSDTQYF. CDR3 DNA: TGTGCCAGCAGCGAAACTAGTTATTCGTCAGATACGCAGTATTTT.

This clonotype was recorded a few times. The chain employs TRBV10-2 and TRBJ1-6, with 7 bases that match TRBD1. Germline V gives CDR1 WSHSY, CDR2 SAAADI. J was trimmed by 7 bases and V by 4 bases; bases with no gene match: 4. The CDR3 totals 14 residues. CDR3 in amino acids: CASSGGTENSPLHF. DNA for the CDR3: TGCGCCAGCAGTGGGGGGACAGAAAATTCACCCCTCCACTTT.

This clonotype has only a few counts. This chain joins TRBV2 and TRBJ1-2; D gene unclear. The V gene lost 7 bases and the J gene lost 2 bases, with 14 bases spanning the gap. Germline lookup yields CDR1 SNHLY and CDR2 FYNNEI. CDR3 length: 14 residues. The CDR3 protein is CASINSISNYGYTF. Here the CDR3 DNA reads TGTGCCAGCATTAATAGTATATCCAACTATGGCTACACCTTC.

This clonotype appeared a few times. The DNA of the CDR3 is TGCAGTGCACTGACTAGCGGGGGGGCTCCCGACTCTTTCAGTGAGCAGTTCTTC. As protein: CSALTSGGAPDSFSEQFF. This chain uses TRBV20-1 with TRBJ2-1; 14 bases are a match to TRBD2. V gave up 6 bases and J gave up 9 bases; unmatched junction bases: 19. Germline CDR1 DFQATT, CDR2 SNEGSKA (reference sequence). This CDR3 region has 18 residues.

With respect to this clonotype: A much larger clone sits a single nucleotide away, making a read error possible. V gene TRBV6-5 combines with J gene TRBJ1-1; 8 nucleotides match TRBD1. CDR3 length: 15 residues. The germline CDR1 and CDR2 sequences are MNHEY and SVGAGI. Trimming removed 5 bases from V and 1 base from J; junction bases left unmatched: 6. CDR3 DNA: TGTGCCAGCAGTCATCCGGGGACAGGGAACACTGAAGCTTTCTTT. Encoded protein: CASSHPGTGNTEAFF.